What follows are 17 T cell receptor beta chains derived from one specimen sequenced in a study of regulatory T cells in long-lasting Graves disease. Described time point: newly diagnosed GD, antithyroid drugs for less than 3 months. Preparation of the TCR library used RNA extracted from PBMCs. Relying on iRepertoire HTBI primers and Arm-PCR of CDR3 regions, the team built TCR beta libraries. A single record per CDR3 protein comes from TCRdb applying MiXCR to the multiplex PCR reads. The sample yields under 700,000 distinct CDR3 sequences, 15% to 20% seen once. This sample was shared with a second study, whose subject was T cells in Graves' hyperthyroidism and ophthalmopathy.

Source: peripheral blood mononuclear cells (PBMCs), taken at new diagnosis, from a patient treated with antithyroid drugs. These receptors originate from a woman aged 40 to 65 with Graves disease.

V and J are TRBV4-1 and TRBJ1-4; the match to TRBD1 covers 8 bases. Per the germline V gene, CDR1 is MGHRA and CDR2 is YSYEKL. CDR3 length equals 17 residues. After removal of 4 bases from V and 5 bases from J, the junction contained 12 bases not matched to a gene. CDR3 amino acids: CASSRARGQGLNEKLFF. The CDR3 nucleotides read TGCGCCAGCAGCCGAGCTCGCGGACAGGGATTGAATGAAAAACTGTTTTTT.

This clonotype was detected many times. CDR3 bases: TGCAGTGCCCGCCCCCGGACAGGGTTTGAGACCCAGTACTTC. As protein: CSARPRTGFETQYF. V is TRBV20-1 and J is TRBJ2-5, with 8 bases aligning to TRBD1. The CDR3 is made up of 14 amino acids. Unmatched junction bases numbered 11, after V lost 6 bases and J lost 5 bases. The germline V gene has CDR1 DFQATT and CDR2 SNEGSKA (reference sequence).

This clonotype was picked up a small number of times. The J gene is TRBJ2-5, the V gene TRBV6-5, with 13 bases matching TRBD2. The CDR3 is made up of 16 amino acids. Germline CDR1 MNHEY, CDR2 SVGAGI. V lost 4 bases and J lost 2; bases outside the gene matches: 4. The CDR3 protein is CASSSGLAGEQETQYF. Here the CDR3 DNA reads TGTGCCAGCAGTTCTGGACTAGCGGGGGAACAAGAGACCCAGTACTTC.

This clonotype has at least ten counts. The rearrangement links TRBV12-3 or TRBV12-4 to TRBJ1-2; possible D gene TRBD1, 6 bases. The CDR3 runs to 13 residues. Between the trimmed V and J ends, which lost 5 bases and 4 bases, there was a span of 11 bases. DNA for the CDR3: TGTGCCAGCAGTATCGGACAGACCTATGGCTACACCTTC. Its translation is CASSIGQTYGYTF.

This clonotype was found a few times. The genes are TRBV2 and TRBJ1-2; TRBD1 is a possible D gene (6 bases). Looked up from germline, CDR1 is SNHLY and CDR2 is FYNNEI. The length of the CDR3 is 17 residues. V was pared by 7 bases and J by 4 bases, with 25 bases between. CDR3 region: CASTPEGGLTLIYGYTF. The CDR3 DNA follows: TGTGCCAGCACCCCGGAGGGGGGCCTTACCTTGATCTATGGCTACACCTTC.

This clonotype was seen only once. The rearrangement links TRBV28 to TRBJ1-4; TRBD1 matches at 12 bases. After removal of 5 bases from V and 8 bases from J, the junction contained 15 bases not matched to a gene. Germline V gene data show CDR1 as MDHEN and CDR2 as SYDVKM. The CDR3 consists of 18 residues. The CDR3 bases are TGTGCCAGCAGTGGCCGGGGGGGGACAGGGGGCATTCGGGAAAAACTGTTTTTT. It codes for CASSGRGGTGGIREKLFF.

The CDR3 nucleotides read TGTGCCAGCAGCCCGGGGGGGGTCGATATAGAGACCCAGTACTTC. Its protein is CASSPGGVDIETQYF. This chain connects TRBV5-8 to TRBJ2-5; 8 bases align to TRBD2. V lost 4 bases and J lost 4; bases outside the gene matches: 9. Germline CDR1 and CDR2: SGHTS and YDEGEE. The CDR3 runs to 15 residues.

This clonotype was counted many times. This chain uses TRBV18 with TRBJ1-1; D gene uncertain. V lost 4 bases and J 4 bases, leaving 10 bases between the germline ends. The CDR3 contains 13 residues. Germline V gene lookup returns CDR1 KGHSH and CDR2 LQKENI. CDR3 loop: CASSREGTTEAFF. For the CDR3, the DNA is TGTGCCAGCTCACGAGAGGGAACCACTGAAGCTTTCTTT.

This clonotype was counted ten times or more. One junction end does not reproduce the germline sequence, and a read error may be involved. V and J are TRBV12-3 or TRBV12-4 and TRBJ2-1; the match to TRBD2 covers 10 bases. The CDR3 covers 14 residues. The CDR3 is CASSLAGGYNEQFF. The CDR3 DNA reads TGTGCCAGCAGCTTAGCGGGGGGCTACAATGAGCAGTTCTTC.

The V and J genes are TRBV5-6 and TRBJ2-5; 13 nucleotides align to TRBD2. The CDR3 runs to 21 residues. J was trimmed by 3 bases and V by 5 bases; bases with no gene match: 22. Germline lookup yields CDR1 SGHDT and CDR2 YYEEEE. The CDR3 loop is CASRLEGAELAGGRAKETQYF. In DNA form, the CDR3 reads TGTGCCAGCAGGCTTGAGGGTGCGGAACTAGCGGGGGGGCGTGCGAAAGAGACCCAGTACTTC.

This clonotype came up a few times. The chain uses TRBV28 and TRBJ1-2; D unresolved. With 3 bases removed from V and 4 bases from J, the gap between germline ends came to 9 bases. The length of the CDR3 is 13 residues. The germline V gene encodes CDR1 MDHEN and CDR2 SYDVKM. The CDR3 nucleotides read TGTGCCAGCAGTTTCCCGGGCGTCTATGGCTACACCTTC. Amino acid sequence: CASSFPGVYGYTF.

This clonotype was seen ten or more times. The chain is built from TRBV12-3 or TRBV12-4 and TRBJ1-1; the match to TRBD1 covers 7 bases. V lost 7 bases to trimming and J lost 4 bases; unmatched junction nucleotides: 6. There are 13 residues in the CDR3. This chain's CDR3 is CASTRGEGTEAFF. The CDR3 region has the DNA TGTGCCAGCACCAGGGGGGAGGGCACTGAAGCTTTCTTT.

As concerns this clonotype: A read error may be the cause here, since a much bigger clone is one base away. The chain carries TRBV28 and TRBJ1-2; possible D gene TRBD1, 5 bases. There are 14 residues in the CDR3. Germline lookup yields CDR1 MDHEN and CDR2 SYDVKM. V was clipped by 5 bases and J by 3 bases, with 13 bases between them. For the CDR3, the DNA is TGTGCCAGCAGTCCGCAGGGAAACTACTATGGCTACACCTTC. Its translation: CASSPQGNYYGYTF.

The sample holds a few counts of this clonotype. The J gene is TRBJ2-1, the V gene TRBV5-4; D uncertain. The CDR3 is made up of 12 amino acids. Germline V gene data show CDR1 as SGHNT and CDR2 as YYREEE (reference sequence). Trimming removed 7 bases at V and 3 bases at J, with 8 bases between. CDR3 protein: CASAQNYNEQFF. DNA of the CDR3: TGTGCCAGCGCCCAAAACTACAATGAGCAGTTCTTC.

This clonotype was found many times. This chain connects TRBV20-1 to TRBJ2-3; no clear D. CDR3 length equals 10 residues. Trimming left V 5 bases short and J 6 bases short, with 6 bases between. Germline CDR1 is DFQATT and CDR2 is SNEGSKA (reference sequence). This chain's CDR3 is CSAAVDTQYF. Here the CDR3 DNA reads TGCAGTGCTGCGGTGGATACGCAGTATTTT.

This clonotype was recorded a few times. This sequence joins TRBV12-3 or TRBV12-4 and TRBJ2-2; 9 bases are a match to TRBD2. Germline trimming cut 2 bases from V and 4 bases from J; bases unmatched to any gene: 5. CDR3 length: 16 residues. CDR3 region: CASSLSGGQVTGELFF. Here the CDR3 DNA reads TGTGCCAGCAGTTTAAGCGGGGGGCAGGTCACCGGGGAGCTGTTTTTT.

The chain combines TRBV6-1 with TRBJ2-2; D gene uncertain. Germline CDR1 is MNHNS and CDR2 is SASEGT. This CDR3 has 11 residues. V dropped 2 bases and J dropped 7 bases, with 2 bases sitting between them. CDR3 residues: CASSEFGELFF. The CDR3 bases are TGTGCCAGCAGTGAATTCGGGGAGCTGTTTTTT.